One and the same sample provided the 3 T cell receptor beta chains below, sequenced in a study of blood T cell repertoires in COVID-19. Profiling relied on immunoSEQ multiplex PCR, and the TCRdb table lists in-frame clones only, not all of them. The sample lists about 480,000 clones; around 88% were seen once. The sequenced sample was peripheral blood. These receptor sequences come from a woman aged 50 to 60 with COVID-19, enrolled during active disease.

The chain combines TRBV3-1 (or the pseudogene TRBV3-2) with TRBJ2-3; the match to TRBD2 covers 10 bases. The CDR3 length is 17 residues. CDR1 and CDR2 from the germline V gene are LGHDT and YNNKEL (reference sequence). V shed 1 base, J shed 1 base, and the junction held 5 bases outside the gene matches. The CDR3 nucleotides are TGTGCCAGCAGCCAAGTTATTACTAGCGGGGGCACAGATACGCAGTATTTT. This codes for CASSQVITSGGTDTQYF.

The V call is TRBV28, the J call TRBJ2-5, with D possibly matching TRBD1 (6 bases). CDR3 length: 14 residues. Germline V gene lookup returns CDR1 MDHEN and CDR2 SYDVKM. Deletions cut 8 bases from V and 4 bases from J, with 17 bases between. The CDR3 DNA sequence: TGTGCCAGCTCAGGACAGCCGCTGCGAGAGACCCAGTACTTC. This gives the protein CASSGQPLRETQYF.

The chain couples TRBV3-1 (or the pseudogene TRBV3-2) to TRBJ2-3; 8 bases map to TRBD2. The CDR3 consists of 16 residues. Per the germline V gene, CDR1 is LGHDT and CDR2 is YNNKEL (reference sequence). J gave up 6 bases and V 4 bases, and 12 bases lay outside the gene matches. CDR3 sequence (DNA): TGTGCCAGCAGCCCTCGGGCGGGGGGAGGTGAGGATACGCAGTATTTT. This codes for CASSPRAGGGEDTQYF.